This T cell receptor (beta chain) came from a study of blood T cell repertoires in COVID-19. Looking at the study overall: Sources were T cells, B-cell-depleted T cells, or PBMCs; the material itself was cDNA or gDNA.

The CDR3 consists of 14 residues. Germline CDR1 and CDR2: MDHEN and SYDVKM. A note on this clone: The junction departs from the called germline gene at one end, perhaps through a read error.

Generated by immunoSEQ multiplex PCR, the TCRdb table keeps only in-frame clones and is missing some. The table has some 190,000 clones, roughly 80% seen once. The receptor comes from a woman aged 30 to 39 who had recovered from COVID-19. The rearrangement joins TRBV28 to TRBJ1-4; no clear D gene. Sequenced input: PBMCs or T cells enriched from blood (not recorded which). The DNA of the CDR3 is TGTGCCAGCAGTTTAGGTCAGGTGAATGACAAACTGTTTTTT. Protein: CASSLGQVNDKLFF.